Below, 15 T cell receptor beta chains from the same sample are listed, as sequenced in a study of blood T cell repertoires in COVID-19. Assay: immunoSEQ multiplex PCR; the TCRdb copy retains only in-frame clones and omits some. The sample lists some 140,000 clones, roughly four fifths occurring once. The sequenced material came from peripheral blood. The receptor set was obtained from a man older than 75 with acute or convalescent COVID-19.

This clone has a handful of counts. CDR3 coding DNA: TGTGCCAGCAGCTGGGGGACAGCTAATGAAAAACTGTTTTTT. Translation: CASSWGTANEKLFF. The chain has TRBV7-9 and TRBJ1-4, with 7 bases lining up with TRBD1. The CDR3 contains 14 residues. Germline-derived CDR1 and CDR2 are SEHNR and FQNEAQ (reference sequence). Trimming cost V 4 bases and J 3 bases; bases outside gene matches: 2. Combining the CDR3 with reference TRBV7-9 and TRBJ1-4 gives the whole variable domain DTGVSQNPRHKITKRGQNVTFRCDPISEHNRLYWYRQTLGQGPEFLTYFQNEAQLEKSRLLSDRFSAERPKGSFSTLEIQRTEQGDSAMYLCASSWGTANEKLFFGSGTQLSVL.

The rearrangement links TRBV6-2 or TRBV6-3 to TRBJ2-7; D is unclear. Germline V gene sequence: CDR1 MNHEY, CDR2 SVGEGT. V shed 5 bases and J shed 3 bases, with 8 bases lying between them. This CDR3 is built from 12 residues. For the CDR3, the DNA is TGTGCCAGCAGTCGAATACTCTACGAGCAGTACGTC. The encoded protein is CASSRILYEQYV.

The chain is built from TRBV7-2 and TRBJ1-5; D is ambiguous. V lost 8 bases and J 1 base, leaving 15 bases between the germline ends. Germline CDR1 is SGHTA and CDR2 is FQGNSA. This CDR3 contains 15 residues. CDR3 nucleotides: TGTGCCAGCTCCCGGTGGGAGGGCAGCAATCAGCCCCAGCATTTT. Translation: CASSRWEGSNQPQHF.

The chain joins TRBV27 to TRBJ2-7; tentative D call: TRBD1 (5 bases). Trimming cost V 8 bases and J 0 bases, with 14 bases left between them. This CDR3 has 14 residues. The germline V gene encodes CDR1 MNHEY and CDR2 SMNVEV (reference sequence). CDR3 sequence reads: CASRDSPLSYEQYF. The DNA of the CDR3 is TGTGCCAGCCGCGACAGCCCTCTCTCCTACGAGCAGTACTTC.

V usage is TRBV27 and J usage is TRBJ1-2; 7 bases line up with TRBD1. The CDR3 runs to 13 residues. Trimming at V came to 4 bases and at J to 6 bases, leaving 5 bases not matched to a gene. Germline CDR1 and CDR2: MNHEY and SMNVEV (reference sequence). For the CDR3, the DNA is TGTGCCAGCAGTTACACAGGGGTCCATGGCTACACCTTC. Its protein is CASSYTGVHGYTF.

The V and J genes are TRBV6-6 and TRBJ2-5, with TRBD2 identical over 8 bases. The trim removed 3 bases at V and 5 bases at J, leaving 11 bases unmatched. Germline V gene data show CDR1 as MNHNY and CDR2 as SVGAGI (reference sequence). CDR3 length: 16 residues. CDR3 bases: TGTGCCAGCAGTTATGATTTGTACGGGGGGGAGGAGACCCAGTACTTC. Protein: CASSYDLYGGEETQYF.

The chain links TRBV6-1 to TRBJ1-6; 8 bases match TRBD1. Germline CDR1 and CDR2: MNHNS and SASEGT. Germline trimming cut 3 bases from V and 7 bases from J; bases unmatched to any gene: 17. The CDR3 is 19 amino acids. DNA of the CDR3: TGTGCCAGCAGTGATCGCGGACAGGGAATTGGGGTTGCAAATTCACCCCTCCACTTT. Translating gives CASSDRGQGIGVANSPLHF.

This clone has a handful of counts. The chain links TRBV3-1 (or the pseudogene TRBV3-2) to TRBJ1-5, with 8 positions matching TRBD1. This CDR3 comprises 14 residues. Germline V gives CDR1 LGHDT, CDR2 YNNKEL (reference sequence). Trimming took 4 bases from V and 6 from J; bases not matched to a gene: 5. In DNA form, the CDR3 reads TGTGCCAGCAGCCTCAGGGGGCGCGGTCAGCCCCAGCATTTT. This encodes CASSLRGRGQPQHF.

This chain links TRBV29-1 with TRBJ1-4; D unresolved. The germline V and J ends were trimmed by 1 base and 4 bases, with 10 bases remaining between them. Germline values: CDR1 SQVTM, CDR2 ANQGSEA. CDR3 length: 14 amino acids. CDR3 in DNA: TGCAGCGTTGAAGGGCCGGGGAATAATGAAAAACTGTTTTTT. Translated, it gives CSVEGPGNNEKLFF.

This clone occurred a few times. The chain is built from TRBV2 and TRBJ2-2; 9 positions agree with TRBD1. CDR3 length equals 14 residues. Germline trimming cut 7 bases from V and 1 base from J; bases unmatched to any gene: 1. The germline gives CDR1 SNHLY, CDR2 FYNNEI. The CDR3 DNA reads TGTGCCAGCAAGACAGGGGGGAACACCGGGGAGCTGTTTTTT. Protein: CASKTGGNTGELFF.

The chain employs TRBV5-1 and TRBJ2-1, with 9 bases that match TRBD1. Germline V gene data show CDR1 as SGHRS and CDR2 as YFSETQ. The CDR3 totals 15 residues. V lost 4 bases to trimming and J lost 6 bases; unmatched junction nucleotides: 8. In nucleotides, the CDR3 is TGCGCCAGCAGCCTGGGACAGGGTCGCTTCAATGAGCAGTTCTTC. It yields the protein CASSLGQGRFNEQFF. The complete variable domain, with remaining parts taken from reference TRBV5-1 and TRBJ2-1, reads KAGVTQTPRYLIKTRGQQVTLSCSPISGHRSVSWYQQTPGQGLQFLFEYFSETQRNKGNFPGRFSGRQFSNSRSEMNVSTLELGDSALYLCASSLGQGRFNEQFFGPGTRLTVL.

CDR3 in DNA: TGCAGTGCTATCCCCGGGGAGACCCAGTACTTC. It codes for CSAIPGETQYF. The V and J genes are TRBV20-1 and TRBJ2-5, with unresolved D. This CDR3 region has 11 residues. Trimming cost V 4 bases and J 5 bases, with 8 bases left between them. CDR1 is DFQATT and CDR2 is SNEGSKA in the germline V gene (reference sequence).

The chain couples TRBV7-9 to TRBJ2-3, with D tentatively TRBD2 (5 bases). V gave up 0 bases and J gave up 2 bases, with 9 bases separating them. CDR3 length: 15 amino acids. Per the germline V gene, CDR1 is SEHNR and CDR2 is FQNEAQ (reference sequence). The DNA of the CDR3 is TGTGCCAGCAGCTTAGCCCGGGGATTCACAGATACGCAGTATTTT. Amino acids: CASSLARGFTDTQYF.

This chain links TRBV3-1 (or the pseudogene TRBV3-2) with TRBJ1-2; 7 bases line up with TRBD1. V shed 3 bases, J shed 8 bases, and the junction held 9 bases outside the gene matches. The V gene's germline CDR1 is LGHDT and CDR2 YNNKEL (reference sequence). This CDR3 has 14 residues. CDR3 sequence: CASSQETGFYGYTF. CDR3 bases: TGTGCCAGCAGCCAGGAGACAGGGTTTTACGGCTACACCTTC.

The chain joins TRBV11-3 to TRBJ1-2; unclear D gene. Per the germline V gene, CDR1 is SGHNT and CDR2 is YENEEA. V was pared by 2 bases and J by 3 bases, with 10 bases between. The CDR3 sequence is 14 residues long. The CDR3 here is CASSLYGQDYGYTF. The CDR3 DNA reads TGTGCCAGCAGCTTATACGGCCAGGACTATGGCTACACCTTC.